Following are 17 T cell receptor beta chains from one sample sequenced in a study of blood T cell repertoires in COVID-19. Assay: immunoSEQ multiplex PCR; the TCRdb copy retains only in-frame clones and omits some. This sample yields hundreds of thousands of clones, of which approximately 91% are seen a single time; over 8% belongs to the top ten. Sequenced sample: PBMCs or T cells enriched from blood (not recorded which). These receptors were obtained from a woman between 35 and 50 years old who had recovered from COVID-19.

This clone was observed once. The rearrangement joins TRBV19 to TRBJ2-2; a possible D gene is TRBD1 (6 bases). The CDR3 consists of 16 residues. Trimming stripped 3 bases from V and 6 bases from J, with 17 bases between. Germline-derived CDR1 and CDR2 are LNHDA and SQIVND (reference sequence). The DNA for the CDR3 is TGTGCCAGTAGTATGGGGGAAACAGGGAGCCCCGGGGAGCTGTTTTTT. Translated, it gives CASSMGETGSPGELFF.

The rearrangement links TRBV6-5 to TRBJ2-7; perhaps TRBD2 as D (5 bases). With 2 bases removed from V and 5 bases from J, the gap between germline ends came to 16 bases. The CDR3 contains 15 residues. In germline, CDR1 is MNHEY, CDR2 SVGAGI. This CDR3 reads CASSYVGVGAHEQYF. CDR3 bases: TGTGCCAGCAGTTACGTCGGGGTCGGAGCCCACGAGCAGTACTTC.

This clone showed up just a few times. The chain uses TRBV9 and TRBJ1-3, with TRBD1 matching over 8 bases. The V gene's germline CDR1 is SGDLS and CDR2 YYNGEE. The length of the CDR3 is 16 residues. The trim removed 3 bases at V and 3 bases at J, leaving 8 bases unmatched. Written as DNA, the CDR3 is TGTGCCAGCAGCGCGACAGGGGTATCAGGTGGAAACACCATATATTTT. This translates into CASSATGVSGGNTIYF.

V is TRBV7-3 and J is TRBJ2-1, with 10 bases matching TRBD2. The CDR3 runs 14 residues. Germline CDR1 is SGHTA and CDR2 is FQGTGA. With V trimmed by 4 bases and J by 4 bases, 1 base remained unmatched. CDR3 DNA sequence: TGTGCCAGCAGCTCACTAGCGGGGTACAATGAGCAGTTCTTC. Amino acids: CASSSLAGYNEQFF.

This rearrangement joins TRBV18 to TRBJ1-2; D might be TRBD1 (5 bases). There are 13 residues in the CDR3. Per germline, CDR1 KGHSH and CDR2 LQKENI. V was pared by 2 bases and J by 3 bases, with 7 bases between. As DNA, the CDR3 is TGTGCCAGCTCACCAGGCAGGGACTATGGCTACACCTTC. It codes for CASSPGRDYGYTF.

This clone has a single count. The CDR3: CASSQGQGQGYTF. The CDR3 bases are TGTGCCAGCAGCCAGGGACAGGGTCAAGGCTACACCTTC. The V call is TRBV7-8, the J call TRBJ1-2; 9 bases align to TRBD1. This CDR3 is built from 13 residues. Germline values: CDR1 SGHVS, CDR2 FQNEAQ. The trim removed 5 bases at V and 8 bases at J, leaving 6 bases unmatched. The variable domain in full, with the rest retrieved from reference TRBV7-8 and TRBJ1-2, is GAGVSQSPRYKVAKRGQDVALRCDPISGHVSLFWYQQALGQGPEFLTYFQNEAQLDKSGLPSDRFFAERPEGSVSTLKIQRTQQEDSAVYLCASSQGQGQGYTFGSGTRLTVV.

V and J are TRBV5-4 and TRBJ2-2; TRBD2 is a possible D gene (5 bases). Germline V gene data show CDR1 as SGHNT and CDR2 as YYREEE (reference sequence). The CDR3 extends over 15 amino acids. Deletions cut 3 bases from V and 2 bases from J, with 11 bases between. The DNA of the CDR3 is TGTGCCAGCAGCTCCCGGACTCTTAACACCGGGGAGCTGTTTTTT. It translates to CASSSRTLNTGELFF.

The rearrangement links TRBV9 to TRBJ2-2; the match to TRBD2 covers 10 bases. The V segment lost 4 bases and the J segment 6 bases; nucleotides outside the gene matches: 6. The CDR3 has 15 residues. The germline CDR1 and CDR2 sequences are SGDLS and YYNGEE. The CDR3 region has the DNA TGTGCCAGCAGCACACGCCTAGCGGGAGCCGGGGAGCTGTTTTTT. It yields the protein CASSTRLAGAGELFF.

The chain has TRBV4-1 and TRBJ2-1; D is undetermined. CDR1 and CDR2 (germline): MGHRA, YSYEKL. The CDR3 runs to 15 residues. Deletions cut 1 base from V and 0 bases from J, with 7 bases between. The CDR3 DNA is TGCGCCAGCAGCCAAGGTCCGAGCTCCTACAATGAGCAGTTCTTC. Protein sequence: CASSQGPSSYNEQFF.

V is TRBV19 and J is TRBJ1-5, with a tentative D call TRBD1 (5 bases). Looked up from germline, CDR1 is LNHDA and CDR2 is SQIVND (reference sequence). With 4 bases removed from V and 1 base from J, the gap between germline ends came to 11 bases. This CDR3 comprises 15 residues. CDR3 bases: TGTGCCAGTAGTAGTGACAGAAGAAGCAATCAGCCCCAGCATTTT. Its protein is CASSSDRRSNQPQHF.

The chain recombines TRBV27 with TRBJ1-2; 10 bases match TRBD1. In germline, CDR1 is MNHEY, CDR2 SMNVEV (reference sequence). With V trimmed by 8 bases and J by 4 bases, 10 bases remained unmatched. The CDR3 consists of 15 residues. The CDR3 region has the DNA TGTGCCAGCGGGGACAGGGGCGCCCCTTCCTATGGCTACACCTTC. It codes for CASGDRGAPSYGYTF.

This clone was detected once. The chain recombines TRBV19 with TRBJ1-5; no reliable D call. Trimming shortened V by 8 bases and J by 7 bases, and 6 bases separated the two germline ends. This CDR3 is built from 10 residues. CDR1 LNHDA and CDR2 SQIVND come from the germline V gene (reference sequence). CDR3 protein: CASGGQPQHF. The CDR3 DNA reads TGTGCCAGTGGCGGGCAGCCCCAGCATTTT.

V usage is TRBV2 and J usage is TRBJ1-1, with D perhaps matching TRBD1 (6 bases). The CDR3 is 13 amino acids. CDR1 SNHLY and CDR2 FYNNEI come from the germline V gene. V was trimmed by 7 bases and J by 1 base, leaving 10 bases between them. CDR3 nucleotides: TGTGCCAGCACTAGGACAGAGAACACTGAAGCTTTCTTT. Translation gives CASTRTENTEAFF.

This chain connects TRBV6-5 to TRBJ2-7, with 8 bases aligning to TRBD2. This CDR3 contains 13 residues. V dropped 6 bases and J dropped 3; count of bases not matched to a gene: 4. Germline CDR1 reads MNHEY; CDR2 reads SVGAGI. CDR3 nucleotides: TGTGCCAGCAGCCCGGGAGGGCTCTACGAGCAGTACTTC. Its translation is CASSPGGLYEQYF.

The V and J genes are TRBV11-2 and TRBJ2-7, with D possibly matching TRBD2 (6 bases). Per the germline V gene, CDR1 is SGHAT and CDR2 is FQNNGV. V was cut by 3 bases and J by 0 bases, with 9 bases left in between. The CDR3 has 14 residues. CDR3 nucleotides: TGTGCCAGCAGCTTTGGGGGGAACTCCTACGAGCAGTACTTC. This sequence encodes CASSFGGNSYEQYF.

This chain uses TRBV7-3 with TRBJ2-3; a possible D gene is TRBD2 (6 bases). The germline gives CDR1 SGHTA, CDR2 FQGTGA. This CDR3 is built from 13 residues. Trimming left V 6 bases short and J 3 bases short, with 10 bases between. The CDR3 loop reads CASRGGGTDTQYF. In DNA form, the CDR3 reads TGTGCCAGCAGGGGTGGGGGGACAGATACGCAGTATTTT.

This chain connects TRBV10-1 to TRBJ1-1, with no clear D. The CDR3 has 12 amino acids. The V and J ends lost 3 bases and 2 bases respectively, with 4 bases between them. Germline V gives CDR1 WNHNN, CDR2 SYGVQD (reference sequence). CDR3 in amino acids: CASSDPNTEAFF. The CDR3 nucleotides read TGCGCCAGCAGTGACCCTAACACTGAAGCTTTCTTT.